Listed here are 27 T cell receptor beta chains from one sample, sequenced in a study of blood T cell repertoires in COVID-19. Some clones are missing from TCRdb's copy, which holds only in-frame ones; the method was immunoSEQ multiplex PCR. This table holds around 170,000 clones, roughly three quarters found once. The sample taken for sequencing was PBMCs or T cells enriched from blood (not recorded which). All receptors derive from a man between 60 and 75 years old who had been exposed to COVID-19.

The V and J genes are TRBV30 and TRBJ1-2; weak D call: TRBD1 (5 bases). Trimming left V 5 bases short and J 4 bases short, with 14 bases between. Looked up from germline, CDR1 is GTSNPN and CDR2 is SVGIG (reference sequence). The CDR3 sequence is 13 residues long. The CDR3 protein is CAWAPGGPYGYTF. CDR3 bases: TGTGCCTGGGCGCCGGGGGGTCCCTATGGCTACACCTTC.

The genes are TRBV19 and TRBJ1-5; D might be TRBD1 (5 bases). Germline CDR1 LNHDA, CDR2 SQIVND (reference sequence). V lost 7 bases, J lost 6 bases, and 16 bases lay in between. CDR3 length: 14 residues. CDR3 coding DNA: TGTGCCAGTACTCTCGACAGCGCGGTTCAGCCCCAGCATTTT. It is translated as CASTLDSAVQPQHF.

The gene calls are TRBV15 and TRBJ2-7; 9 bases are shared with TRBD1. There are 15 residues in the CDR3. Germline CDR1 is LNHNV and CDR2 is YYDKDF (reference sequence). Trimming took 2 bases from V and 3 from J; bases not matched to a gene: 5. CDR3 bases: TGTGCCACCAGCAGAACCGGGACAGGGAACTACGAGCAGTACTTC. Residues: CATSRTGTGNYEQYF.

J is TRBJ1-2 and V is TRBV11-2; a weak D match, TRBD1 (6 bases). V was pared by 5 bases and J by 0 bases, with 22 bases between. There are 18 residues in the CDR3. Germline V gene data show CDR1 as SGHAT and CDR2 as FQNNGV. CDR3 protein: CASSPAGGGGTPNYGYTF. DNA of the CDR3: TGTGCCAGCAGCCCGGCTGGGGGGGGCGGGACACCTAACTATGGCTACACCTTC.

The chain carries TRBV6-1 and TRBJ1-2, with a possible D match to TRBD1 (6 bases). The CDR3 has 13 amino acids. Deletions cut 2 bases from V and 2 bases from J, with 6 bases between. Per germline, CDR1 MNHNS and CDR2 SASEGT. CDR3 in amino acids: CASSEQGNYGYTF. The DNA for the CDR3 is TGTGCCAGCAGTGAACAGGGGAACTATGGCTACACCTTC.

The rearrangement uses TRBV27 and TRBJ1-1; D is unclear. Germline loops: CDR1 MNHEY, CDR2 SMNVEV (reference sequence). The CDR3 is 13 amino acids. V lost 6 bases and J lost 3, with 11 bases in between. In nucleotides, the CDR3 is TGTGCCAGCAGAGGAGGAGCGGACACTGAAGCTTTCTTT. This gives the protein CASRGGADTEAFF.

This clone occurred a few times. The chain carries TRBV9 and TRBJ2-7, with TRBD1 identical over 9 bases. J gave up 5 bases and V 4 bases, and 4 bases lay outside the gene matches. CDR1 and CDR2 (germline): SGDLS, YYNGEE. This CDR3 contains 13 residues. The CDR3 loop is CASSKQGAHEQYF. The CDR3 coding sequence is TGTGCCAGCAGCAAACAGGGGGCTCACGAGCAGTACTTC.

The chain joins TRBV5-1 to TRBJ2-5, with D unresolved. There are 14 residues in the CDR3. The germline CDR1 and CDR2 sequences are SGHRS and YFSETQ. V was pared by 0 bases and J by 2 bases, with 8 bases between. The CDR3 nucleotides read TGCGCCAGCAGCTTGGAGGCGGTTCAAGAGACCCAGTACTTC. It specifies CASSLEAVQETQYF.

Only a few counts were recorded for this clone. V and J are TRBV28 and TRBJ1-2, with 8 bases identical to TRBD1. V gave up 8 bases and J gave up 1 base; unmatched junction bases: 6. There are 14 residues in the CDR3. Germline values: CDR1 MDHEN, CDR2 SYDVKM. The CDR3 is CASQQGDLNYGYTF. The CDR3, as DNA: TGTGCCAGCCAACAGGGGGATCTTAACTATGGCTACACCTTC.

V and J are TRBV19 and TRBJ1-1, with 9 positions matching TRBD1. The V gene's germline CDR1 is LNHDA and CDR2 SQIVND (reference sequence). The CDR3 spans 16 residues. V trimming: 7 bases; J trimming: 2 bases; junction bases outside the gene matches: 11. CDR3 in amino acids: CASMKWTGVPNTEAFF. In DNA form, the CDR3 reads TGTGCCAGTATGAAATGGACAGGGGTTCCCAACACTGAAGCTTTCTTT.

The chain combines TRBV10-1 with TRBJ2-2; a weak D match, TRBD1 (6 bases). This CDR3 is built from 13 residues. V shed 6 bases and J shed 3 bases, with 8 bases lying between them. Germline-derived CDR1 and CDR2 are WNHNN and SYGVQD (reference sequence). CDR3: CASSHRDTGELFF. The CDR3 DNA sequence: TGCGCCAGCAGCCACAGGGACACCGGGGAGCTGTTTTTT.

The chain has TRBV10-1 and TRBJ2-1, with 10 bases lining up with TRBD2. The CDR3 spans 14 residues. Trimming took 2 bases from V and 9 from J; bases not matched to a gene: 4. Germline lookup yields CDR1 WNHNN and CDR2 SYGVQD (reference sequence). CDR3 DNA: TGCGCCAGCAGTGAGAGGGTAGCGGGAGGTGAGCAGTTCTTC. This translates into CASSERVAGGEQFF.

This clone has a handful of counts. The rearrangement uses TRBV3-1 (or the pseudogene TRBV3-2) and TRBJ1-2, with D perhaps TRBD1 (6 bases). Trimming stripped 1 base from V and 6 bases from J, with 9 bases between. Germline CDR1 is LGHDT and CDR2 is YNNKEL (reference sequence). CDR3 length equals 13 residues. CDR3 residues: CASSQVQGDGYTF. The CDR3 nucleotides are TGTGCCAGCAGCCAAGTACAGGGTGATGGCTACACCTTC.

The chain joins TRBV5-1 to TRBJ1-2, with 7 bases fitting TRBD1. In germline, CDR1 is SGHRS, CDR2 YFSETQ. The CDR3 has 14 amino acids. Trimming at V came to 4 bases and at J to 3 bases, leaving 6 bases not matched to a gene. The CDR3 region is CASSQQGQDYGYTF. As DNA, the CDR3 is TGCGCCAGCAGCCAACAGGGGCAGGACTATGGCTACACCTTC.

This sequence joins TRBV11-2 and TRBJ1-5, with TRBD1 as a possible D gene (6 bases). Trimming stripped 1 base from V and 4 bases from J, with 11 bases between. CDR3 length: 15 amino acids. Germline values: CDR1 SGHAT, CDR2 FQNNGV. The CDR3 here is CASSLVPGVNQPQHF. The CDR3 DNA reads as TGTGCCAGCAGCTTAGTTCCAGGGGTAAATCAGCCCCAGCATTTT.

CDR3 nucleotides: TGCAGTGATCGGACAGAAGAGACCCAGTACTTC. Its translation: CSDRTEETQYF. The J gene is TRBJ2-5, the V gene TRBV20-1, with D perhaps matching TRBD1 (6 bases). Germline CDR1 is DFQATT and CDR2 is SNEGSKA (reference sequence). The CDR3 runs to 11 residues. V shed 7 bases and J shed 3 bases, with 9 bases lying between them.

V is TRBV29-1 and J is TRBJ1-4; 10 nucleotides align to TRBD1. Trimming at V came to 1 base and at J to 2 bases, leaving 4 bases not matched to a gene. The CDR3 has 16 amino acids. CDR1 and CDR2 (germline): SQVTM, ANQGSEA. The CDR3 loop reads CSVEGQGAPTNEKLFF. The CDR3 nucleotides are TGCAGCGTTGAAGGACAGGGGGCGCCGACTAATGAAAAACTGTTTTTT.

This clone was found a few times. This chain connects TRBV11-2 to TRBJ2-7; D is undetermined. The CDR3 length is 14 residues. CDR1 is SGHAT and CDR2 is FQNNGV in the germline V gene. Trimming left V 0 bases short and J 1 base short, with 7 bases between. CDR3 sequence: CASSLEASSYEQYF. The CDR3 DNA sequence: TGTGCCAGCAGCTTAGAGGCCAGTTCCTACGAGCAGTACTTC.

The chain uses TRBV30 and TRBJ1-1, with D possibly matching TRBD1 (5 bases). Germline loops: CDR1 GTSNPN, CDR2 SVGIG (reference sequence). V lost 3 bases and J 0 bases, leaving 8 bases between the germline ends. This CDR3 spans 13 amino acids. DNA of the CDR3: TGTGCCTGGAGACAGGACCTGAACACTGAAGCTTTCTTT. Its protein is CAWRQDLNTEAFF.

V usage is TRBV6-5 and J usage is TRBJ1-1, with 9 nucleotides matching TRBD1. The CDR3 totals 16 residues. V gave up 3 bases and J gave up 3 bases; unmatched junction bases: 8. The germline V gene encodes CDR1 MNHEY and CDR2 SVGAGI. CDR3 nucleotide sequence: TGTGCCAGCAGTTATGGGACAGGGATTCAGGACACTGAAGCTTTCTTT. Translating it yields CASSYGTGIQDTEAFF.

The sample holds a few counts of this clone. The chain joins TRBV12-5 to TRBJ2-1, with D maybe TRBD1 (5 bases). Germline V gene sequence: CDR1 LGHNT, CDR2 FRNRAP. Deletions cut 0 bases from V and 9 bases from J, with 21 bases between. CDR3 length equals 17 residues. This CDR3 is CASGLVTTAGSRVEQFF. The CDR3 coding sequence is TGTGCTAGTGGTTTGGTAACCACGGCAGGGTCTCGTGTTGAGCAGTTCTTC.

Here the CDR3 reads CASNPGQGDNEQFF. The DNA of the CDR3 is TGTGCCAGCAACCCGGGACAGGGTGACAATGAGCAGTTCTTC. This chain joins TRBV7-9 and TRBJ2-1, with 9 bases matching TRBD1. This CDR3 region has 14 residues. J gave up 5 bases and V 7 bases, and 6 bases lay outside the gene matches. Germline CDR1 SEHNR, CDR2 FQNEAQ (reference sequence).

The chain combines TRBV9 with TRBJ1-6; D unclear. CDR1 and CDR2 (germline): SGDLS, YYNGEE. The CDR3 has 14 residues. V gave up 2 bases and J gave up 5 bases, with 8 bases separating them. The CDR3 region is CASSVSGDNSPLHF. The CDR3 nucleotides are TGTGCCAGCAGCGTTTCCGGGGATAATTCACCCCTCCACTTT. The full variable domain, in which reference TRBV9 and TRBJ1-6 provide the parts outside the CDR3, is DSGVTQTPKHLITATGQRVTLRCSPRSGDLSVYWYQQSLDQGLQFLIQYYNGEERAKGNILERFSAQQFPDLHSELNLSSLELGDSALYFCASSVSGDNSPLHFGNGTRLTVT.

CDR3 in DNA: TGTGCCAGCAGTTTAGCGGGAGGGCCTGGAGATACGCAGTATTTT. Encoded protein: CASSLAGGPGDTQYF. The chain recombines TRBV27 with TRBJ2-3; 9 bases are a match to TRBD2. The CDR3 loop spans 15 amino acids. V was clipped by 2 bases and J by 5 bases; unmatched bases: 5. CDR1 and CDR2 from the germline V gene are MNHEY and SMNVEV (reference sequence).

The chain's CDR3 is CASSHAGGPYEQYF. The CDR3 region has the DNA TGTGCCAGCAGCCATGCAGGTGGCCCTTACGAGCAGTACTTC. The chain links TRBV3-1 (or the pseudogene TRBV3-2) to TRBJ2-7; no reliable D call. V was trimmed by 3 bases and J by 4 bases, leaving 13 bases between them. The CDR3 has 14 amino acids. The germline gives CDR1 LGHDT, CDR2 YNNKEL (reference sequence).

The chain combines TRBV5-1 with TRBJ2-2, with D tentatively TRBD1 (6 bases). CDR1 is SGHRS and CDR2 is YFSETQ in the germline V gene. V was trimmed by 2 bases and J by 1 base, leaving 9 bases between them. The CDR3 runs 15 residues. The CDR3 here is CASSLVTGNTGELFF. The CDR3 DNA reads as TGCGCCAGCAGCTTAGTGACAGGGAACACCGGGGAGCTGTTTTTT.

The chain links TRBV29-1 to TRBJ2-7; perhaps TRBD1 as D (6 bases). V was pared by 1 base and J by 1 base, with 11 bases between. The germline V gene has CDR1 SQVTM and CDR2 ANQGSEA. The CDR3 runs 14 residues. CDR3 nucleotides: TGCAGCGTTGAAGCCCAACAGGGATCCTACGAGCAGTACTTC. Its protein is CSVEAQQGSYEQYF.